The present entry profiles one TCR beta chain with its context. Antigen unknown. This specimen comes from a study of T cell responses to AZD1222 COVID-19 vaccine. Study findings and constraints: Of spike-specific TCRs, nearly half reportedly target regions left unmutated in variants. Spike-spanning, vaccine-associated CD4 TCRs were dominant at 160-218 and 743-854. Two AZD1222 doses significantly raised spike-specific TCR breadth and depth over controls. Repertoires in all cases were sampled only once the peak T cell response had passed.

The table came from immunoSEQ multiplex PCR; TCRdb's copy has only in-frame clones and leaves some out. The data show 150,000 to 200,000 clones, roughly 90% seen once. Germline CDR1 and CDR2: MNHEY and SVGEGT. Trimming left V 3 bases short and J 7 bases short, with 25 bases between. The CDR3 runs 18 residues. The origin of this receptor is an adult in good health. The sample in question was peripheral blood, obtained on day 0 of AZD1222 vaccination. The chain is built from TRBV6-2 or TRBV6-3 and TRBJ2-1; D tentatively reads TRBD1 or TRBD2 (6 bases each). CDR3 in DNA: TGTGCCAGCAGTTATTACGGGGGAGGAGGAACAAGGGGGAATGAGCAGTTCTTC. This gives the protein CASSYYGGGGTRGNEQFF.